Included here is one T cell receptor beta chain sequence, with context. No antigen is known for it. Per-nucleotide qualities are absent, and no much larger clonotype sits a single base away. The cohort consisted of hundreds of healthy bone marrow donors. Cohort members were all nominally healthy when sampled, although unrecorded immune exposures were likely present. The donor tested CMV seronegative, placing the donor among the 350 to 400 seronegative members of the cohort. A peripheral blood sample was provided by each donor, and peripheral blood mononuclear cells were used for TCR beta sequencing. Genomic DNA was extracted from the blood cell samples with the Qiagen DNeasy Blood Extraction Kit. The sample is drawn from a study of cytomegalovirus exposure and HLA in healthy donors (TCRdb year 2017). Background on the whole study: An earlier analysis of 587 of the donors reported 276 Gb of sequence data and roughly 120 million unique TCR beta sequences obtained from around 170 million T cells. An early release covering roughly 580 HLA-typed donors comprised roughly 300 gigabases of sequencing data and 85 million to 100 million unique TCR sequences. Of the roughly 420 genotyped donors, 80% to 90% were placed in the genetic ancestry cluster associated with self-reported Caucasian donors. The study aimed to test whether cataloging public T cell receptors could reveal signatures of past pathogen exposure. The T cell repertoires of some 700 subjects were profiled by immunosequencing and related to cytomegalovirus serostatus. In addition to the first cohort of 666 subjects, a separate validation cohort of 120 different subjects was used. High-throughput TCR immunosequencing, statistical association of individual TCRs with disease status, and machine learning were combined to predict cytomegalovirus infection status. A later analysis re-analyzed previously published TCR beta repertoires from approximately 700 donors and added high-resolution HLA genotyping to study TCR occurrence patterns. The later analysis used no new phenotypic data to find candidate immune exposures, relying instead on TCR beta sequences and their occurrence across donors. An earlier analysis of around 540 of the donors applied high-throughput TCR beta sequencing to assess whether each TCR beta V gene segment acted as functional or pseudogenic. Alongside the repertoire data, information on donor age, sex, ethnicity and CMV serostatus was compiled. A later genetic analysis used genome-wide SNP genotypes for about 65% of the 666 donors, treating that subset as a discovery cohort. All discovery cohort repertoires had been generated using a single sequencing platform. HLA typing covered class I and class II loci at four-digit resolution. Typing coverage varied by locus: roughly 629-640 donors for A, B, C, DRB1 and DQB1; approximately 560 for DQA1; about 570 for DPA1; 450 to 480 for DPB1. A handful of DR-DQ haplotypes were handled as single units for association and clustering because linkage in the cohort was strong. Among about 410 genotyped donors of the cohort, an average of around 250,000 unique TCR beta nucleotide sequences was sequenced per donor, of which 15% to 20% were non-productive.

The library was built by means of the immunoSEQ multiplex PCR assay. For the multiplex PCR, a mixture combining 60 forward primers for TCR Vbeta segments and 13 reverse primers for TCR Jbeta segments was used. The CDR3 region of rearranged TCR beta genes was amplified from genomic DNA by a multiplex PCR assay. The amplified TCR beta libraries were sequenced on the Illumina HiSeq System as 87-base-pair reads. Processing in the source paper ran as follows. In a later analysis, tens of millions of unique TCR beta chains were counted across the 666 repertoires, and roughly 11 million of these chains were shared by at least two donors. Raw reads were error-corrected and collapsed into unique sequences by a nearest-neighbor algorithm in which closely related sequences were merged to remove PCR and sequencing errors. V, D and J gene segments were assigned by aligning CDR3 sequences to IMGT reference sequences. For a sequence to be retained, a match of at least six nucleotides was required to both a V gene segment and a J gene segment. Rearrangements were called productive when the CDR3 lacked stop codons and stayed in frame with V and J; all others were non-productive. Following IMGT convention, CDR3 was defined as the stretch from the second conserved V-encoded cysteine up to the conserved J-encoded phenylalanine. The earlier analysis of 550 to 650 of the donors excluded any sequence lacking an unambiguous match to a single V gene segment. In an earlier analysis of roughly 600 of the donors, a V segment was called functional when productive rearrangements were above 56.7%, and segregating when the standard deviation between donors exceeded 5%. To diagnose cytomegalovirus status from the catalog of TCR beta chain sequences, a statistical classification framework was built. A later analysis assigned V and J genes by comparing TCR nucleotide sequences with IMGT/GENE-DB human TR gene sequences. Using the TCRdist pipeline, a later analysis assigned CDR3 sequences along with most-parsimonious VDJ recombination scenarios. In a later analysis, each TCR beta chain was defined by its CDR3 amino acid sequence together with its V-gene family, and reads without a unique V-gene family were excluded. In a later analysis, a few hundred highly shared, low-generation-probability nucleotide sequences were removed to address suspected cross-contamination and a sequencing artifact. A later analysis calculated a clonal expansion index for each public chain from normalized within-repertoire ranks of inferred template counts. In a later analysis, generation probabilities were computed using a VDJ recombination model fitted to out-of-frame rearrangements, and the results were checked against IGoR. Hypergeometric tests were used in a later analysis to score TCR-TCR, TCR-HLA and TCR-CMV co-occurrence, with a repertoire-size bias correction applied to the TCR pairs. A later analysis estimated false discovery rates by permuting HLA or CMV assignments 20 times. A later analysis grouped co-occurring TCRs with DBSCAN, adding TCRdist sequence similarity when clustering within HLA-allele-positive subsets. Co-occurrence clustering excluded repertoires with fewer than 30,000 or more than 120,000 public chains, plus five with anomalous nucleotide sharing. Entries here come from immuneACCESS through TCRdb and include only in-frame sequences with V and J called. Some clones fail to appear in such tables; in the studies checked, an unresolved V gene covers under half of the shortfall, and the cause of the remainder is unknown. The DNA gave D and trimming, while V, J and clone size come from that table. The sample data list more than 200,000 clones, and approximately 79% of these were observed just once. The top ten clonotypes cover 0.2% to 0.25% of the sample.

General findings and caveats noted by the study authors: Compared with equally common non-associated chains, HLA-associated TCR beta chains in a later analysis were more clonally expanded and had lower generation probabilities. A group of highly shared sequence variants was considered likely to be a technical artifact of the sequencing pipeline. A further reported finding was that TCR beta sequences accurately predicted the HLA-A and HLA-B alleles for most subjects in the first cohort. At a false discovery rate of 0.05, a later analysis linked 16,951 TCR beta sequences to specific HLA alleles. In a later analysis, most CMV-associated TCR beta chains were found to appear HLA-restricted, with HLA associations seemingly driven largely by CMV exposure. The authors suggested that the approach could potentially be extended to other disease states and immunological phenotypes. Most TCR sequences were seen in very few donors, while some public TCRs were found in many individuals. According to a later analysis, TCR association rates differed among HLA loci, with DRB1 alleles showing the most associated TCRs and HLA-C alleles showing the fewest. Several of the top co-occurrence clusters appeared to be linked to parvovirus B19, influenza, CMV and Epstein-Barr virus, according to a later analysis. This cohort had only TCR beta chains sequenced, and the lack of alpha or paired-chain data limited which features could be detected. Because HLA typing was unavailable for some donors at each locus, only the typed subset was used in association tests. Roughly uniform sequencing depth across donors was assumed in presence/absence analyses, although this assumption may not hold. Three of the identified cytomegalovirus-associated TCR beta chains were confirmed in vitro to be specific for cytomegalovirus antigens. Immune exposure information for the cohort was limited to CMV serostatus. About 15 rarely observed V segments, including chromosome 9 orphons, were excluded from the earlier analysis of a few hundred of the donors because counts were too low. A later genetic analysis associated a missense DCLRE1C variant with V-gene and J-gene trimming of TCR beta chains, and an independent cohort replicated the association. Correlated functional status among segregating V segments might reflect linkage disequilibrium, but an unknown experimental factor could not be ruled out. In both the original and validation cohorts, the classifier was reported to diagnose cytomegalovirus status with high specificity and sensitivity. When HLA alleles, especially DR and DQ, strongly co-occurred, TCR associations were difficult to assign to individual alleles. In the study, approximately 150 TCR beta chains were listed as associated with cytomegalovirus. Broadly in line with IMGT annotations, most TCR beta V segments showed up in productive rearrangements about 87% or about 30% of the time in an earlier analysis of around 600 of the donors. In a later genetic analysis, fewer N-insertions in productive TCRs were reported among donors in an Asian-associated ancestry cluster than the roughly 700-donor mean.

Source material: PBMCs. The receptor comes from a girl under 10 years old in good health and CMV-seronegative.

The encoded CDR3 is CASSLEGTGAKYEQYF. The base sequence is TGCGCCAGCAGCTTGGAAGGGACAGGGGCTAAGTACGAGCAGTACTTC. The chain joins TRBV5-1 to TRBJ2-7, with TRBD1 identical over 10 junction bases. The CDR3 starts with the cysteine, ends with the phenylalanine, and has 16 residues. The sequence is cut down to CDR3 DNA, 48 bases in frame from base 1. V is pruned by 0 bases and J by 4 bases, leaving 7 bases of the junction without a gene match. From the germline V gene, CDR1 is SGHRS and CDR2 is YFSETQ.